This note documents a single T cell receptor (beta chain) sequence. This sample is part of a study of blood T cell repertoires in COVID-19. At the level of the study: Specimens from acute and convalescent COVID-19 originated in the United States, Italy and Spain. PBMCs, B-cell-depleted T cells, or T cells provided the cDNA or gDNA that made up the material.

Authors' data handling: The authors estimated nucleated cell counts from reference gene primer amplification. The protocol was immunoSEQ multiplex PCR, while the TCRdb copy is restricted to in-frame clones and leaves out a portion. D and trimming come from the DNA, and the V and J calls and clone size come from that table. The sample has roughly 350,000 clones, around 87% seen once. Germline V gives CDR1 SQVTM, CDR2 ANQGSEA. V shed 5 bases, J shed 3 bases, and the junction held 16 bases outside the gene matches. This CDR3 has 19 amino acids. The sample taken for sequencing was peripheral blood. This sequence was found in a woman aged 45-65 years with COVID-19, enrolled during active disease. The chain uses TRBV29-1 and TRBJ2-3; 14 nucleotides line up with TRBD2. The CDR3 DNA reads TGCAGCGTTTCCTCGGGACTAGCGGGAGAATTGGTTATTACAGATACGCAGTATTTT. This encodes CSVSSGLAGELVITDTQYF.